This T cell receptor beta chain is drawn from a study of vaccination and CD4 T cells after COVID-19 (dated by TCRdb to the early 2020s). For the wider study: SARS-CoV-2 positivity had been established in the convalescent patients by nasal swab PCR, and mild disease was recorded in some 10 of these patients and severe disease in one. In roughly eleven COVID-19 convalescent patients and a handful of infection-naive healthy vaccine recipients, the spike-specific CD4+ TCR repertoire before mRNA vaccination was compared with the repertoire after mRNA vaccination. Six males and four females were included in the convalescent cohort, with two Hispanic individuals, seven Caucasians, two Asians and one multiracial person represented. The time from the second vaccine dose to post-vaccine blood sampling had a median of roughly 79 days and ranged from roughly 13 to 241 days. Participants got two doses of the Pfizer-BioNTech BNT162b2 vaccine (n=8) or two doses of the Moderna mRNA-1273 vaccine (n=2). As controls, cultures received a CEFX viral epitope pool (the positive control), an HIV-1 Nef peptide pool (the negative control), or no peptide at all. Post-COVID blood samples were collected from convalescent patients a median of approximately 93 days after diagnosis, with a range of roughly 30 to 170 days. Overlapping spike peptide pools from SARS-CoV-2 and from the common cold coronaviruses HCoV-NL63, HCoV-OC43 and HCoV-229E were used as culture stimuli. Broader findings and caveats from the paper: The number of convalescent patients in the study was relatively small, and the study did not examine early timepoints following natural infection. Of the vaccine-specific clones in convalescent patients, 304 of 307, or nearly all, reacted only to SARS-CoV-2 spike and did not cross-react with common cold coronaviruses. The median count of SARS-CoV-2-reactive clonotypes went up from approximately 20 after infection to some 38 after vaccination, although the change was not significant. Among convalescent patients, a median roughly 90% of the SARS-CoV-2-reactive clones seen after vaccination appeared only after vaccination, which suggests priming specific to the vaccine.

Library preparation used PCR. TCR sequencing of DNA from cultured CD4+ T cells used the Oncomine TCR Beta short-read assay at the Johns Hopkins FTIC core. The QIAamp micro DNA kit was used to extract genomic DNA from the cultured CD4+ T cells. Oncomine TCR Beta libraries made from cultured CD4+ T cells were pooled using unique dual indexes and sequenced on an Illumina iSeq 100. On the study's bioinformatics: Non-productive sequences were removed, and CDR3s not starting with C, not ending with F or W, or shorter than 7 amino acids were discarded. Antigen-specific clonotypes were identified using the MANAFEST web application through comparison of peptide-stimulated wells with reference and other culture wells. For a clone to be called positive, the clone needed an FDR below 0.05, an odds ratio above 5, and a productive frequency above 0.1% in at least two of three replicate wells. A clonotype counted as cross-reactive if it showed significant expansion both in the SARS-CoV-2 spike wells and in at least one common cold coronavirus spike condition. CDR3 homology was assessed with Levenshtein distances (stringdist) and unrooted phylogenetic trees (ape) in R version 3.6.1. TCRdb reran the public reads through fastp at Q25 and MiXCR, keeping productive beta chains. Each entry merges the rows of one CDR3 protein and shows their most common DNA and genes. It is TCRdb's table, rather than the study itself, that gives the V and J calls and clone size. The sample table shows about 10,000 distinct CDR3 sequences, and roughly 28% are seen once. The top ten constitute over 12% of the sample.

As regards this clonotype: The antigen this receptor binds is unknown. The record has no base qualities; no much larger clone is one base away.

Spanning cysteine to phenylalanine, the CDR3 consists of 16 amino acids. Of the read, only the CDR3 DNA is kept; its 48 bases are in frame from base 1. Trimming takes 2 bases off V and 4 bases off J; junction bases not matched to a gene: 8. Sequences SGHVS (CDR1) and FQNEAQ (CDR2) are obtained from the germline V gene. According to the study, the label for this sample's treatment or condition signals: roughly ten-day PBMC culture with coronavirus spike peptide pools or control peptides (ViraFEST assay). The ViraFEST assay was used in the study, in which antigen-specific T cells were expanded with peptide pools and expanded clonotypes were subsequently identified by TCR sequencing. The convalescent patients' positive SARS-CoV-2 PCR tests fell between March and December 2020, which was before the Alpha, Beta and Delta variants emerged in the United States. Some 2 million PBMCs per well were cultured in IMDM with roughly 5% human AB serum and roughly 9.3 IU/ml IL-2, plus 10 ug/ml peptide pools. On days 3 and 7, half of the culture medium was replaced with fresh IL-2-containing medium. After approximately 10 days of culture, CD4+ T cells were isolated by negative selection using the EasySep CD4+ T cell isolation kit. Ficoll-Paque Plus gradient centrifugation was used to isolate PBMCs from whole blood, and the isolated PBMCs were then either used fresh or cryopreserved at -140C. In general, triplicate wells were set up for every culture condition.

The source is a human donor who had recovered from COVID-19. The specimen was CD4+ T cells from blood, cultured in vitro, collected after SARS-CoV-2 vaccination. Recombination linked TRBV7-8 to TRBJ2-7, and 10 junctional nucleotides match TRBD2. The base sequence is TGTGCCAGCAGCTTAAATCTAGCGGGAGCCAGGTACGAGCAGTACTTC. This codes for CASSLNLAGARYEQYF.